This T cell receptor beta chain was sequenced in a study of early T cells in non-severe SARS-CoV-2 infection. From the 5' RACE reads, TCRdb called clonotypes with MiXCR, one entry per CDR3 protein. The sample consists of roughly 41,000 distinct CDR3 sequences, 5% to 6.5% of them appearing once. This CDR3 has 14 residues. Per the germline V gene, CDR1 is ENHRY and CDR2 is SYGVKD. V shed 6 bases and J 1 base; nucleotides not matched to a gene: 5. This clonotype was counted ten times or more. This chain joins TRBV10-3 and TRBJ1-1; 7 bases line up with TRBD1. The origin of this receptor is an adult who was a healthcare worker with PCR-confirmed SARS-CoV-2 infection or an uninfected control (not recorded which). Sequenced here: whole blood, sampled at baseline. The CDR3 reads CAIRMTGTNTEAFF. The CDR3 DNA follows: TGTGCCATCAGGATGACAGGGACGAACACTGAAGCTTTCTTT.